Listed here are 20 T cell receptor beta chains from one sample, sequenced in a study of cytomegalovirus exposure and HLA in healthy donors (TCRdb year 2017). The library was built by means of the immunoSEQ multiplex PCR assay. A mixture of 60 forward primers for TCR Vbeta segments and 13 reverse primers for TCR Jbeta segments was used in the multiplex PCR. Not all clones reach the TCRdb copy of this immuneACCESS table, which keeps in-frame sequences only. Checked studies attribute under half of the gap to unresolved V genes and leave the rest unexplained. The sample table lists roughly 120,000 clones, 82% of them with a count of one. 11% of the sample lies in the top ten. The material sequenced was PBMCs. These receptors all come from a male donor in good health and CMV-seropositive.

The chain is built from TRBV15 and TRBJ2-5; 7 nucleotides line up with TRBD1. CDR1 is LNHNV and CDR2 is YYDKDF in the germline V gene (reference sequence). The CDR3 is 14 amino acids. J was trimmed by 5 bases and V by 3 bases; bases with no gene match: 6. The CDR3 region has the DNA TGTGCCACCAGCAGTTCGACAGGGTTGGAGACCCAGTACTTC. Its protein product is CATSSSTGLETQYF.

This clone was seen just once. The chain recombines TRBV7-2 with TRBJ1-3, with 7 bases that match TRBD1. The V gene's germline CDR1 is SGHTA and CDR2 FQGNSA. The CDR3 length is 14 residues. V shed 8 bases and J 0 bases; nucleotides not matched to a gene: 4. CDR3 nucleotide sequence: TGTGCCAGCCGGACAGGCCGCTCTGGAAACACCATATATTTT. Translated: CASRTGRSGNTIYF.

The gene calls are TRBV28 and TRBJ2-7, with 8 bases aligning to TRBD2. This CDR3 comprises 15 residues. J gave up 2 bases and V 6 bases, and 9 bases lay outside the gene matches. Germline CDR1 is MDHEN and CDR2 is SYDVKM. The CDR3 region is CASSTQSGGAYEQYF. CDR3 coding DNA: TGTGCCAGCAGCACACAAAGCGGGGGAGCCTACGAGCAGTACTTC.

V is TRBV15 and J is TRBJ2-5; no firm D call. The J call may be in error: the DNA end matches TRBJ2-7 better. Germline values: CDR1 LNHNV, CDR2 YYDKDF (reference sequence). The CDR3 consists of 15 residues. As DNA, the CDR3 is TGTGCCACCAGCAGAGACCCCCCGGTTGACAACGAGCAGTACTTC. Protein sequence: CATSRDPPVDNEQYF.

V and J are TRBV9 and TRBJ2-1; D uncertain. Trimming stripped 3 bases from V and 4 bases from J, with 17 bases between. Germline V lookup: CDR1 SGDLS, CDR2 YYNGEE. CDR3 length: 16 amino acids. The CDR3 DNA follows: TGTGCCAGCAGCGACCGACACAATCCTACATACAATGAGCAGTTCTTC. This sequence encodes CASSDRHNPTYNEQFF.

V and J are TRBV15 and TRBJ1-2, with a weak D call TRBD1 (6 bases). The CDR3 length is 14 residues. V lost 0 bases, J lost 8 bases, and 13 bases lay in between. CDR1 and CDR2 from the germline V gene are LNHNV and YYDKDF (reference sequence). Written as DNA, the CDR3 is TGTGCCACCAGCAGAGATCGGGCAGGGGAGGGCTACACCTTC. This translates into CATSRDRAGEGYTF.

The rearrangement joins TRBV6-1 to TRBJ2-1; TRBD2 matches 9 bases. After removal of 7 bases from V and 4 bases from J, the junction contained 8 bases not matched to a gene. The germline V gene has CDR1 MNHNS and CDR2 SASEGT. The CDR3 length is 15 residues. The CDR3 region has the DNA TGTGCCAGCACAAGACGACTAGCGGCATACAATGAGCAGTTCTTC. Its protein product is CASTRRLAAYNEQFF.

The sample holds one count of this clone. The chain joins TRBV7-2 to TRBJ2-1, with 7 bases fitting TRBD2. V shed 11 bases, J shed 4 bases, and the junction held 17 bases outside the gene matches. CDR3 length equals 16 residues. Germline V gives CDR1 SGHTA, CDR2 FQGNSA. The CDR3 here is CAGGGSWGRGYNEQFF. The CDR3 DNA is TGTGCCGGGGGGGGGAGTTGGGGTAGAGGTTACAATGAGCAGTTCTTC.

This sequence joins TRBV7-6 and TRBJ1-1; D gene ambiguous. Germline CDR1 SGHVS, CDR2 FNYEAQ. There are 14 residues in the CDR3. The V gene lost 1 base and the J gene lost 4 bases, with 10 bases spanning the gap. The CDR3 is CASSLVAQTTEAFF. In DNA, the CDR3 is TGTGCCAGCAGCTTAGTTGCACAGACCACTGAAGCTTTCTTT.

The V call is TRBV18, the J call TRBJ2-7; no firm D call. Between the trimmed V and J ends, which lost 6 bases and 3 bases, there was a span of 6 bases. The CDR3 contains 11 residues. CDR1 KGHSH and CDR2 LQKENI come from the germline V gene. The CDR3 region has the DNA TGTGCCAGCTCGCACGGCTACGAGCAGTACTTC. It specifies CASSHGYEQYF.

The count of this clone is one. J is TRBJ2-1 and V is TRBV9; 11 nucleotides match TRBD1. The germline V gene encodes CDR1 SGDLS and CDR2 YYNGEE. The CDR3 covers 14 residues. Germline trimming cut 2 bases from V and 6 bases from J; bases unmatched to any gene: 1. CDR3 bases: TGTGCCAGCAGCGTGGACAGGGGGCCCAATGAGCAGTTCTTC. It codes for CASSVDRGPNEQFF.

The rearrangement uses TRBV15 and TRBJ2-7; 11 bases map to TRBD1. Looked up from germline, CDR1 is LNHNV and CDR2 is YYDKDF (reference sequence). The ends lost 5 bases at V and 9 bases at J; junction bases unmatched: 6. The CDR3 spans 13 residues. CDR3 nucleotides: TGTGCCACCAGCGAGGACAGGGGGCGTGTGCAGTACTTC. Its protein product is CATSEDRGRVQYF. Full variable domain (outside the CDR3, taken from reference TRBV15 and TRBJ2-7): DAMVIQNPRYQVTQFGKPVTLSCSQTLNHNVMYWYQQKSSQAPKLLFHYYDKDFNNEADTPDNFQSRRPNTSFCFLDIRSPGLGDTAMYLCATSEDRGRVQYFGPGTRLTVT.

This clone was seen a few times. The rearrangement links TRBV4-1 to TRBJ2-7; no reliable D call. The germline V gene encodes CDR1 MGHRA and CDR2 YSYEKL. V shed 0 bases and J shed 3 bases, with 6 bases lying between them. CDR3 length equals 13 residues. This CDR3 reads CASSQDLSYEQYF. The DNA of the CDR3 is TGCGCCAGCAGCCAAGATCTAAGCTACGAGCAGTACTTC.

Worth noting for this clone: A read error may account for a junction end that differs from germline. This chain links TRBV28 with TRBJ2-4; maybe TRBD2 (5 bases). The CDR3 has 19 residues. Germline values: CDR1 MDHEN, CDR2 SYDVKM. The CDR3 DNA follows: TGTGCCAGCAGTTTCGGCGACTACTTCCCCAGAATAGCCAAAAACAGTCAGTACTTC. It yields the protein CASSFGDYFPRIAKNSQYF.

The J gene is TRBJ2-7, the V gene TRBV5-5; 12 bases match TRBD2. CDR3 size: 17 residues. Germline CDR1 and CDR2: SGHKS and YYEKEE (reference sequence). The trim removed 1 base at V and 7 bases at J, leaving 12 bases unmatched. The CDR3 reads CASSLSSGRVLVLEQYF. CDR3 nucleotides: TGTGCCAGCAGCTTGTCTAGCGGGAGGGTCTTGGTTTTGGAGCAGTACTTC.

The rearrangement joins TRBV10-3 to TRBJ1-1, with TRBD1 as a possible D gene (5 bases). CDR1 and CDR2 from the germline V gene are ENHRY and SYGVKD. Trimming cost V 8 bases and J 5 bases, with 18 bases left between them. The CDR3 has 14 residues. As DNA, the CDR3 is TGTGCCATCCAAGGGTCCCAGGGTGGGACTGAAGCTTTCTTT. Translation gives CAIQGSQGGTEAFF.

V gene TRBV19 combines with J gene TRBJ1-1, with D uncertain. The CDR3 is made up of 13 amino acids. V shed 3 bases and J shed 5 bases, with 10 bases lying between them. CDR1 is LNHDA, CDR2 SQIVND, per germline (reference sequence). CDR3 amino acids: CASSMTGGTEAFF. CDR3 sequence (DNA): TGTGCCAGTAGTATGACCGGAGGGACTGAAGCTTTCTTT.

The CDR3 sequence is CASSVGQIRGEKLFF. In nucleotides, the CDR3 is TGTGCCAGCAGCGTAGGGCAGATCCGAGGTGAAAAACTGTTTTTT. The chain recombines TRBV9 with TRBJ1-4; no reliable D call. V was clipped by 0 bases and J by 7 bases, with 13 bases between them. The CDR3 has 15 amino acids. Per the germline V gene, CDR1 is SGDLS and CDR2 is YYNGEE.

The chain combines TRBV29-1 with TRBJ1-2; 7 bases fit TRBD1. V dropped 8 bases and J dropped 7; count of bases not matched to a gene: 10. The germline gives CDR1 SQVTM, CDR2 ANQGSEA. The CDR3 extends over 12 amino acids. The CDR3 sequence: CSSQGGAPGYTF. CDR3 in DNA: TGCAGCTCACAAGGGGGCGCCCCTGGCTACACCTTC. Looking up the rest from reference TRBV29-1 and TRBJ1-2 gives the full variable domain: SAVISQKPSRDICQRGTSLTIQCQVDSQVTMMFWYRQQPGQSLTLIATANQGSEATYESGFVIDKFPISRPNLTFSTLTVSNMSPEDSSIYLCSSQGGAPGYTFGSGTRLTVV.

The gene calls are TRBV4-2 and TRBJ2-7, with D perhaps matching TRBD2 (6 bases). V lost 4 bases to trimming and J lost 0 bases, with 16 bases between them. The CDR3 totals 16 residues. The germline V gene encodes CDR1 LGHNA and CDR2 YNFKEQ. In DNA, the CDR3 is TGTGCCAGCAGCCCCTGGGACTCCAGGAGCTCCTACGAGCAGTACTTC. Translation gives CASSPWDSRSSYEQYF.